This T cell receptor beta chain emerged from a study of T cell responses to AZD1222 COVID-19 vaccine. General study results and limits: CD4 TCRs associated with vaccination spanned spike, dominating at 160-218 and 743-854. Baseline seropositivity characterized only a handful of AZD1222 recipients. Repertoires in all cases were sampled only once the peak T cell response had passed.

Germline CDR1 reads MNHNS; CDR2 reads SASEGT. This CDR3 has 12 amino acids. With 2 bases removed from V and 4 bases from J, the gap between germline ends came to 3 bases. Comment on this clone: Antigen unknown.

Sequenced by immunoSEQ multiplex PCR; TCRdb stores in-frame clones only, minus some. The sample includes 150,000 to 180,000 clones, around 89% seen only once; the top ten take approximately 3.1%. The J gene is TRBJ2-1, the V gene TRBV6-1; no clear D gene. The TCR comes from an adult in good health. Sequences were derived from peripheral blood, sampled on day 0 of AZD1222 vaccination. The CDR3 here is CASSELYNEQFF. In DNA form, the CDR3 reads TGTGCCAGCAGTGAACTGTACAATGAGCAGTTCTTC.